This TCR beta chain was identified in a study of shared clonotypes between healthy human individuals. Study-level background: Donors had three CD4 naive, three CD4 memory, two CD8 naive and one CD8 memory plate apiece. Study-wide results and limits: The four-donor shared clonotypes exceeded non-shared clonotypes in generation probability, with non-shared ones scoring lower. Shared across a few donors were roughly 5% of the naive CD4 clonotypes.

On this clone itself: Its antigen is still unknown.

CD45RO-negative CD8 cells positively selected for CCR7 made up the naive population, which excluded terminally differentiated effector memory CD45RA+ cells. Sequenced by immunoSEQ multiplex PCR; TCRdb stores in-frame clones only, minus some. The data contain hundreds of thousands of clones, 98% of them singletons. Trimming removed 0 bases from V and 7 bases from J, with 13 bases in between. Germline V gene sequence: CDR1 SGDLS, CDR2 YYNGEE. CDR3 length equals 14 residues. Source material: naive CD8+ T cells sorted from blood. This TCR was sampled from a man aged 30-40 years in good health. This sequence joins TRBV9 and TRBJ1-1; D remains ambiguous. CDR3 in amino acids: CASSVGEPQSEAFF. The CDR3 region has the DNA TGTGCCAGCAGCGTAGGGGAACCTCAAAGTGAAGCTTTCTTT.